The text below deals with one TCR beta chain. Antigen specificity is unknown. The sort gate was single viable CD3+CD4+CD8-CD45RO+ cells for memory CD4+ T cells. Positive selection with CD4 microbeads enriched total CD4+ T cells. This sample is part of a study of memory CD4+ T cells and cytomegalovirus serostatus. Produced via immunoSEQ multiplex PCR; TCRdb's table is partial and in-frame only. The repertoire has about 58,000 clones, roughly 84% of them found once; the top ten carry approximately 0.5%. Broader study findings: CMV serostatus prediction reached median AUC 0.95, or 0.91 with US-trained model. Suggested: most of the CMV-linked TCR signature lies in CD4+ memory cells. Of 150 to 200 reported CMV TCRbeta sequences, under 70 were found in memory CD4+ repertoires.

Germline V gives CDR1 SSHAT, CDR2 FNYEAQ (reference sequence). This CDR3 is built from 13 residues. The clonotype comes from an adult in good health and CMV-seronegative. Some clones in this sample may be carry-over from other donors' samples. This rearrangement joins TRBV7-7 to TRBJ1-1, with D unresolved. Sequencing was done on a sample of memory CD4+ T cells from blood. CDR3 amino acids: CASALRQDTEAFF. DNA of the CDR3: TGTGCTAGCGCCCTTAGGCAGGACACTGAAGCTTTCTTT.